This T cell receptor beta chain was identified during a study of T-cell reconstitution after alpha-beta-depleted transplantation in children. Study-wide results and limits: Day-60 TCRbeta diversity that was high in some patients was derived from surviving recipient T cells and thymic progenitors. Two months or so post-transplant, alpha-beta T cells reportedly derived from several hundred expanded graft clones. After one year, T-cell counts and TCRbeta diversity mostly came from new T cells.

Researchers prepared the TCRbeta library using unique molecular identifiers, the study reports. From the PCR reads, TCRdb called clonotypes with MiXCR, one entry per CDR3 protein. The sample yields about 500,000 distinct CDR3 sequences, over 9.5% seen once. This clonotype was seen a handful of times. As yet, its antigen is unknown. Germline assignment: CDR1 MNHNS and CDR2 SASEGT. The J segment lost 0 bases and the V segment lost 3 bases, leaving 6 bases of the junction unmatched. The CDR3 runs to 16 residues. The chain uses TRBV6-1 and TRBJ2-3, with TRBD1 matching 7 bases. The receptor's source is a female patient younger than 10 who had a stem cell transplant for aplastic anemia, so the T cells may come from the graft donor. Sequences were derived from PBMCs, mostly from graft donor cells, sampled 180 days after TCRalphabeta/CD19-depleted stem cell transplant. The CDR3 loop reads CASSDNRGPSTDTQYF. The CDR3 DNA sequence: TGTGCCAGCAGTGACAACAGGGGACCTAGCACAGATACGCAGTATTTT.